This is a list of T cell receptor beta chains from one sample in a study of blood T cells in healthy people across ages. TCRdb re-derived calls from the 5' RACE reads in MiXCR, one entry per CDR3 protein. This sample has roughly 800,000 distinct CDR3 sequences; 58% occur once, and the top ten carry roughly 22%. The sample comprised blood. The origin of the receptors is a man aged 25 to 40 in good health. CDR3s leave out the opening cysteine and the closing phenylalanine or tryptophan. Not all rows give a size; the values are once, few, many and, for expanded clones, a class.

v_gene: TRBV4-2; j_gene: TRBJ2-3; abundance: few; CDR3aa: ASSQEVSPFTGGTQY
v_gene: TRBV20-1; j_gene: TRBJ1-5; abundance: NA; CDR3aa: SARGAGSRQPQH
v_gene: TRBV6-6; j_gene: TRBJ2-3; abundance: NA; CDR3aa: ASSGSTVSSTDTQY
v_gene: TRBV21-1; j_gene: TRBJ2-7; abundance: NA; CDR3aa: ASSKGTGGPHEQY
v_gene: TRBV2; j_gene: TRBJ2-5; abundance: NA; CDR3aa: ASSGIGRGQETQY
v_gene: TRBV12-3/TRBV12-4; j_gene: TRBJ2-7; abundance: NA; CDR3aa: ASSLVRQGEQY
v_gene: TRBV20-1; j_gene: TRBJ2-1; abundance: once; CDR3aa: SATSGEPYNEQF
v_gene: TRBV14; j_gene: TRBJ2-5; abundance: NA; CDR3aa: ASSQAGVEETQY
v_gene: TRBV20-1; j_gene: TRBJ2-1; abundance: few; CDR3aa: SARDRLDYNEQF
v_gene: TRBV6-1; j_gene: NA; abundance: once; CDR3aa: ASRADRALTYEQY
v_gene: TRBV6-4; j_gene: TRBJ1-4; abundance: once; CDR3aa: ASRREGTSNEKLF
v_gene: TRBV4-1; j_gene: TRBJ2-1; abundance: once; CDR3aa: ASSHPGPEQF
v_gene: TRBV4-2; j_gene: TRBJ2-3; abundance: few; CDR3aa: ASSPGIQDTQY
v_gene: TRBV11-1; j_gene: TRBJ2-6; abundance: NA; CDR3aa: ASSLDWGDPLT
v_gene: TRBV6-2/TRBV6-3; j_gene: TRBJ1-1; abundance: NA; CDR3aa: ASTRGPNTEAF
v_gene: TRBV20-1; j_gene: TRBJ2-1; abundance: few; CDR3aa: SAPRGGYNEQF
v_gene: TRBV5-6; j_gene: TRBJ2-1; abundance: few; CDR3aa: ASSSLAGNENEQF
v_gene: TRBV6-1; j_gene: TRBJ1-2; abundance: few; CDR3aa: ASRGQGTTGYT
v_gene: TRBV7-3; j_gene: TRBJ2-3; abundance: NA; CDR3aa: ASSSWTSGTDTQY
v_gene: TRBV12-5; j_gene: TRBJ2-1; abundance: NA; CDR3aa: ASGLARLAGIDNEQF